Below are 26 T cell receptor beta chains sequenced from a single sample in a study of OX40 agonist ivuxolimab in advanced cancers. Receptor libraries were prepared by the immunoSEQ multiplex PCR assay. The immuneACCESS repertoire file appears here via TCRdb, limited to in-frame rearrangements. These files lack a portion of the clones; in checked studies, under half of the deficit traces to unresolved V genes, and the cause of the others is not known. This sample is represented by roughly 40,000 clones; 88% of them were singletons. The top ten clonotypes cover less than 20% of the sample. The input for sequencing was CD4+ or CD8+ T cells sorted from blood, taken in a trial of the OX40 agonist ivuxolimab. These receptors were obtained from an adult with an advanced solid tumor such as melanoma, head and neck, liver or kidney cancer.

V gene TRBV7-8 combines with J gene TRBJ1-2; D gene ambiguous. The CDR3 sequence is 12 residues long. The V gene lost 1 base and the J gene lost 8 bases, with 8 bases spanning the gap. Germline CDR1 and CDR2: SGHVS and FQNEAQ. The CDR3 here is CASSLGVGGYTF. DNA of the CDR3: TGTGCCAGCAGCTTAGGAGTTGGGGGCTACACCTTC.

V usage is TRBV7-8 and J usage is TRBJ1-1; D gene uncertain. Germline loops: CDR1 SGHVS, CDR2 FQNEAQ. CDR3 length equals 13 residues. Trimming removed 2 bases at V and 3 bases at J, with 7 bases between. CDR3 loop: CASSLSPDTEAFF. The CDR3 DNA follows: TGTGCCAGCAGCTTAAGCCCGGACACTGAAGCTTTCTTT.

V is TRBV7-2 and J is TRBJ2-7; 8 bases map to TRBD1. This CDR3 is 13 amino acids long. Germline CDR1 SGHTA, CDR2 FQGNSA. With V trimmed by 0 bases and J by 6 bases, 1 base remained unmatched. CDR3 residues: CASSLADRGEQYV. The CDR3 DNA sequence: TGTGCCAGCAGCTTAGCAGACAGGGGCGAGCAGTACGTC.

The rearrangement uses TRBV7-2 and TRBJ2-7; D may match TRBD1 or TRBD2 (6 bases each). CDR1 SGHTA and CDR2 FQGNSA come from the germline V gene. This CDR3 contains 14 residues. Trimming removed 4 bases at V and 6 bases at J, with 16 bases between. The CDR3 is CASSSVRGGLEQYF. CDR3 nucleotide sequence: TGTGCCAGCAGCTCAGTACGAGGGGGACTCGAGCAGTACTTC.

The chain links TRBV18 to TRBJ2-5, with 8 bases fitting TRBD1. The V and J ends lost 3 bases and 1 base, in that order; junction bases with no gene match: 4. Germline-derived CDR1 and CDR2 are KGHSH and LQKENI. This CDR3 contains 15 residues. CDR3 sequence (DNA): TGTGCCAGCTCACCGAGGGGACAGGCCCAAGAGACCCAGTACTTC. Amino acid sequence: CASSPRGQAQETQYF.

The rearrangement joins TRBV4-3 to TRBJ1-4, with D unresolved. The V gene lost 1 base and the J gene lost 7 bases, with 7 bases spanning the gap. The germline V gene has CDR1 LGHNA and CDR2 YSLEER. This CDR3 contains 13 residues. The CDR3 is CASSQGPAEKLFF. CDR3 DNA sequence: TGCGCCAGCAGCCAAGGACCGGCTGAAAAACTGTTTTTT.

This clone has only one observation. The CDR3 DNA is TGTGCCAGCAGCTTAGGGCTAGCGGGGGGGCTCCAAGAGACCCAGTACTTC. Its protein product is CASSLGLAGGLQETQYF. The V gene is TRBV7-9, the J gene TRBJ2-5; 12 bases agree with TRBD2. From germline, CDR1 is SEHNR and CDR2 FQNEAQ (reference sequence). V trimming: 1 base; J trimming: 1 base; junction bases outside the gene matches: 4. The length of the CDR3 is 17 residues. The whole variable domain, remainder taken from reference TRBV7-9 and TRBJ2-5, is DTGVSQNPRHKITKRGQNVTFRCDPISEHNRLYWYRQTLGQGPEFLTYFQNEAQLEKSRLLSDRFSAERPKGSFSTLEIQRTEQGDSAMYLCASSLGLAGGLQETQYFGPGTRLLVL.

This chain uses TRBV7-2 with TRBJ1-5, with 8 bases identical to TRBD1. V shed 5 bases, J shed 1 base, and the junction held 4 bases outside the gene matches. The CDR3 extends over 15 amino acids. Germline loops: CDR1 SGHTA, CDR2 FQGNSA. The CDR3 region is CASSLTGGSNQPQHF. The CDR3 nucleotides read TGTGCCAGCAGCCTTACAGGGGGGAGCAATCAGCCCCAGCATTTT.

The V gene is TRBV6-5, the J gene TRBJ1-2; no definite D call. Germline V gene lookup returns CDR1 MNHEY and CDR2 SVGAGI. V was trimmed by 0 bases and J by 3 bases, leaving 14 bases between them. The CDR3 is 16 amino acids. The CDR3 DNA follows: TGTGCCAGCAGTTACTCGAGTTCCGAGGGAGACTATGGCTACACCTTC. It yields the protein CASSYSSSEGDYGYTF.

By proportion, this clone is medium-sized. The rearrangement links TRBV28 to TRBJ1-5; D is uncertain. V was shortened by 0 bases and J by 4 bases, with 10 bases between the two germline ends. CDR1 MDHEN and CDR2 SYDVKM come from the germline V gene. This CDR3 region has 15 residues. The CDR3: CASSLWKGINQPQHF. CDR3 in DNA: TGTGCCAGCAGTTTATGGAAAGGGATAAATCAGCCCCAGCATTTT.

This clone has a single count. V and J are TRBV6-5 and TRBJ1-1, with 7 bases matching TRBD1. V shed 6 bases and J 1 base; nucleotides not matched to a gene: 5. The CDR3 is 14 residues long. Germline values: CDR1 MNHEY, CDR2 SVGAGI. CDR3 protein: CASRAGGANTEAFF. The DNA of the CDR3 is TGTGCCAGCAGGGCAGGGGGTGCGAACACTGAAGCTTTCTTT.

The chain combines TRBV29-1 with TRBJ2-3, with 9 nucleotides matching TRBD1. The junction had 7 bases not matched to a gene; V was cut back by 0 bases and J by 6 bases. This CDR3 has 15 amino acids. Germline V gene lookup returns CDR1 SQVTM and CDR2 ANQGSEA. The chain's CDR3 is CSVEDQDRGFDTQYF. CDR3 nucleotide sequence: TGCAGCGTTGAAGATCAGGACAGGGGTTTCGATACGCAGTATTTT.

The chain combines TRBV7-8 with TRBJ1-5; no clear D gene. The CDR3 has 14 amino acids. The germline V gene has CDR1 SGHVS and CDR2 FQNEAQ. Deletions cut 1 base from V and 2 bases from J, with 6 bases between. Here the CDR3 DNA reads TGTGCCAGCAGCTTAGAGTTAGGCAATCAGCCCCAGCATTTT. It encodes CASSLELGNQPQHF.

This clone was counted once. The chain combines TRBV19 with TRBJ1-2; D remains unclear. Germline V gives CDR1 LNHDA, CDR2 SQIVND (reference sequence). CDR3 length equals 13 residues. The V and J ends lost 10 bases and 5 bases respectively, with 17 bases between them. The CDR3 DNA follows: TGTGCCACCACCGGGTCTACATGGTATGGCTACACCTTC. Amino acids: CATTGSTWYGYTF.

The rearrangement links TRBV7-9 to TRBJ2-7, with 8 bases that match TRBD1. The germline V gene encodes CDR1 SEHNR and CDR2 FQNEAQ (reference sequence). Trimming took 1 base from V and 5 from J; bases not matched to a gene: 7. The CDR3 extends over 15 amino acids. This chain's CDR3 is CASSLVTGGTDEQYV. The CDR3 region has the DNA TGTGCCAGCAGCTTAGTAACAGGGGGGACCGACGAGCAGTACGTC.

The chain couples TRBV9 to TRBJ1-6; 9 bases align to TRBD1. The CDR3 extends over 17 amino acids. V dropped 4 bases and J dropped 7; count of bases not matched to a gene: 12. Germline assignment: CDR1 SGDLS and CDR2 YYNGEE. The CDR3 DNA sequence: TGTGCCAGCAGCTCACCCCGGGGGGGACAGGGCAATTCACCCCTCCACTTT. Translating it yields CASSSPRGGQGNSPLHF.

The gene calls are TRBV5-1 and TRBJ2-7; D possibly matches TRBD1 or TRBD2 (5 bases each). The CDR3 has 13 residues. CDR1 SGHRS and CDR2 YFSETQ come from the germline V gene. Trimming shortened V by 0 bases and J by 4 bases, and 8 bases separated the two germline ends. CDR3 protein: CASSLGGEYEQYV. Here the CDR3 DNA reads TGCGCCAGCAGCTTGGGAGGGGAGTACGAGCAGTACGTC.

This rearrangement joins TRBV19 to TRBJ1-2; 7 nucleotides agree with TRBD1. The CDR3 length is 15 residues. J gave up 1 base and V 3 bases, and 5 bases lay outside the gene matches. Per germline, CDR1 LNHDA and CDR2 SQIVND (reference sequence). CDR3 amino acids: CASSIDRVGNYGYTF. In nucleotides, the CDR3 is TGTGCCAGTAGTATTGACAGGGTCGGTAACTATGGCTACACCTTC.

The chain couples TRBV7-3 to TRBJ1-5; D is possibly TRBD1 (5 bases). Germline assignment: CDR1 SGHTA and CDR2 FQGTGA. The V end was cut by 7 bases, the J end by 1 base, with 14 bases between. The CDR3 sequence is 15 residues long. Here the CDR3 reads CASTPERGSNQPQHF. CDR3 coding DNA: TGTGCCAGCACCCCAGAGCGGGGGAGCAATCAGCCCCAGCATTTT.

The sample holds one count of this clone. J is TRBJ2-1 and V is TRBV7-9; 8 nucleotides agree with TRBD2. Germline lookup yields CDR1 SEHNR and CDR2 FQNEAQ (reference sequence). The CDR3 extends over 14 amino acids. The trim removed 1 base at V and 10 bases at J, leaving 6 bases unmatched. The CDR3 region is CASSLVGGAREQFF. CDR3 bases: TGTGCCAGCAGCTTAGTCGGGGGGGCAAGGGAGCAGTTCTTC.

The gene calls are TRBV11-2 and TRBJ2-5; D may be TRBD1 (5 bases). Trimming left V 0 bases short and J 5 bases short, with 13 bases between. The CDR3 has 15 residues. The germline V gene encodes CDR1 SGHAT and CDR2 FQNNGV. The CDR3 DNA reads TGTGCCAGCAGCTTAGATCCGACGGCAGGGGAGACCCAGTACTTC. It is translated as CASSLDPTAGETQYF.

The rearrangement joins TRBV28 to TRBJ1-1; maybe TRBD1 (6 bases). The germline V and J ends were trimmed by 3 bases and 0 bases, with 11 bases remaining between them. The germline gives CDR1 MDHEN, CDR2 SYDVKM. The CDR3 spans 15 residues. The chain's CDR3 is CASSFQGQVNTEAFF. CDR3 sequence (DNA): TGTGCCAGCAGTTTCCAGGGACAAGTGAACACTGAAGCTTTCTTT.

The chain recombines TRBV28 with TRBJ1-1; a weak D match, TRBD1 (6 bases). This CDR3 comprises 17 residues. Germline V gene data show CDR1 as MDHEN and CDR2 as SYDVKM. V lost 7 bases and J lost 5, with 26 bases in between. As DNA, the CDR3 is TGTGCCAGCACTCCTTATCGGGGGGCGGAGGTGAGAACTGAAGCTTTCTTT. Its protein product is CASTPYRGAEVRTEAFF.

This clone was seen a handful of times. The chain carries TRBV28 and TRBJ1-2; D ambiguous. The CDR3 contains 15 residues. Looked up from germline, CDR1 is MDHEN and CDR2 is SYDVKM. V dropped 5 bases and J dropped 8 bases, with 21 bases sitting between them. CDR3 loop: CASSESPRNPKGYTF. The CDR3 DNA follows: TGTGCCAGCAGTGAATCCCCTAGGAACCCCAAAGGCTACACCTTC.

The rearrangement uses TRBV30 and TRBJ1-2; possible D gene TRBD1, 5 bases. CDR3 length: 13 amino acids. The V gene lost 2 bases and the J gene lost 1 base, with 8 bases spanning the gap. Germline CDR1 is GTSNPN and CDR2 is SVGIG (reference sequence). CDR3 loop: CAWSRGVNYGYTF. CDR3 sequence (DNA): TGTGCCTGGAGTAGGGGAGTTAACTATGGCTACACCTTC.

The chain couples TRBV5-4 to TRBJ1-2; D gene unclear. With 3 bases removed from V and 2 bases from J, the gap between germline ends came to 11 bases. This CDR3 contains 14 residues. Per germline, CDR1 SGHNT and CDR2 YYREEE (reference sequence). The CDR3 DNA is TGTGCCAGCAGCTGGGAGACAACAAACTATGGCTACACCTTC. Translated, it gives CASSWETTNYGYTF.